The clone carrying this TCR beta chain was observed many times. Antigen: not known. In making TCR beta libraries, quantitative 5'-RACE with molecular barcodes was used. TCRdb used MiXCR to reprocess the 5' RACE reads, holding one entry per CDR3 protein. This sample has about 840,000 distinct CDR3 sequences, with about 10% found just once. This record belongs to a study of CD8 T cells in ankylosing spondylitis. The germline CDR1 and CDR2 sequences are LNHNV and YYDKDF (reference sequence). The CDR3 runs 13 residues. Trimming left V 0 bases short and J 7 bases short, with 7 bases between. Study-wide findings and caveats: Disease-linked clones had a CD8+ phenotype and relatively low frequency in peripheral blood. Ankylosing spondylitis blood appeared to carry a characteristic TCR beta motif of seven to nine highly homologous variants. Researchers reportedly found disease-linked clones significantly enriched in matched ankylosing spondylitis synovial fluid.

Material for sequencing was blood, either unsorted or a sorted T cell fraction (not recorded which). This sequence originates from a male donor with ankylosing spondylitis. This chain connects TRBV15 to TRBJ2-1; unclear D gene. CDR3 DNA sequence: TGTGCCACCAGCAGAGATTCCGTTAATGAGCAGTTCTTC. This gives the protein CATSRDSVNEQFF.